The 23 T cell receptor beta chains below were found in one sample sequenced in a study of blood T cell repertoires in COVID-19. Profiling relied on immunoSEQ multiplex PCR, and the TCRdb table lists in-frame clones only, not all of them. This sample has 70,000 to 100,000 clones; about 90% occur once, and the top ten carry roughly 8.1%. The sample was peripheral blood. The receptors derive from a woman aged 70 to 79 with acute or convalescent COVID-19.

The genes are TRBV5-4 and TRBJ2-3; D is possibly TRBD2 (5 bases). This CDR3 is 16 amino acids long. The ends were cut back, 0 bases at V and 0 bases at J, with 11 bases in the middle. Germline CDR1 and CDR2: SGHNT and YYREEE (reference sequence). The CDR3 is CASSLVEGTSTDTQYF. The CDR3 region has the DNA TGTGCCAGCAGCTTGGTTGAGGGAACTAGCACAGATACGCAGTATTTT. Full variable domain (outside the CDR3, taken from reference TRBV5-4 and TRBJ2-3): ETGVTQSPTHLIKTRGQQVTLRCSSQSGHNTVSWYQQALGQGPQFIFQYYREEENGRGNFPPRFSGLQFPNYSSELNVNALELDDSALYLCASSLVEGTSTDTQYFGPGTRLTVL.

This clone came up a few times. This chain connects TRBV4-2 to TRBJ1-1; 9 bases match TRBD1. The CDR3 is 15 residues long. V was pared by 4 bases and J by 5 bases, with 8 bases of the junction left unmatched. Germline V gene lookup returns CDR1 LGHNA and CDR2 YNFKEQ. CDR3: CASSPEGQGGTEAFF. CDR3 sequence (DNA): TGTGCCAGCAGCCCCGAGGGACAGGGAGGGACTGAAGCTTTCTTT.

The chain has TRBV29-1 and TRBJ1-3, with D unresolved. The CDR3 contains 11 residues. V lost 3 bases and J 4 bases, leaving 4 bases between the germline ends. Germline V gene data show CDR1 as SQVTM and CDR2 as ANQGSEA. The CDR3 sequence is CSVDSGNTIYF. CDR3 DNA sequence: TGCAGCGTTGATTCAGGAAACACCATATATTTT.

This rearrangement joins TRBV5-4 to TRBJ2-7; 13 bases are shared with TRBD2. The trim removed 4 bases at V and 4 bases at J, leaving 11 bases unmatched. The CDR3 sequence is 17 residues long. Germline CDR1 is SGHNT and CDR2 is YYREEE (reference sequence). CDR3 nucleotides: TGTGCCAGCAGCCACCCGGGACTAGCGGGACCTATTTACGAGCAGTACTTC. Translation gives CASSHPGLAGPIYEQYF.

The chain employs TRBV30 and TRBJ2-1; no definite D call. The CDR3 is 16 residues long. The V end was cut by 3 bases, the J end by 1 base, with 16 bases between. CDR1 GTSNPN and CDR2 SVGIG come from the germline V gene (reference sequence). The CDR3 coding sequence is TGTGCCTGGAGGGTCCCTCTAGGTTGGTCCTACAATGAGCAGTTCTTC. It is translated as CAWRVPLGWSYNEQFF.

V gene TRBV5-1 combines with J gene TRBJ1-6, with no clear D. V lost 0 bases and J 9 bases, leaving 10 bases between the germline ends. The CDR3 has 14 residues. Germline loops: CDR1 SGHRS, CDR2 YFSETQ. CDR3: CASSLERSGSPLHF. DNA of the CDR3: TGCGCCAGCAGCTTGGAGAGGTCGGGTTCACCCCTCCACTTT. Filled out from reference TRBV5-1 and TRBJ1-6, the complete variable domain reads KAGVTQTPRYLIKTRGQQVTLSCSPISGHRSVSWYQQTPGQGLQFLFEYFSETQRNKGNFPGRFSGRQFSNSRSEMNVSTLELGDSALYLCASSLERSGSPLHFGNGTRLTVT.

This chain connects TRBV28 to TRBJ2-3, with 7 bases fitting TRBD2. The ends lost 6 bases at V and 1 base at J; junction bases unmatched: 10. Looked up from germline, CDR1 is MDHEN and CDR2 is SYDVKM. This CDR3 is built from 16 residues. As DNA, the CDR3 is TGTGCCAGCAGCTACCGGGGACGGGGGGGCACAGATACGCAGTATTTT. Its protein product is CASSYRGRGGTDTQYF.

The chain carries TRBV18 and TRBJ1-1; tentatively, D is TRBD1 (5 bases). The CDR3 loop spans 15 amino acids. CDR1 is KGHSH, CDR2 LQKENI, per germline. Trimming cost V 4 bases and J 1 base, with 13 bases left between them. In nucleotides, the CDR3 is TGTGCCAGCTCACTCAGACAGAGTCAGAACACTGAAGCTTTCTTT. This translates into CASSLRQSQNTEAFF.

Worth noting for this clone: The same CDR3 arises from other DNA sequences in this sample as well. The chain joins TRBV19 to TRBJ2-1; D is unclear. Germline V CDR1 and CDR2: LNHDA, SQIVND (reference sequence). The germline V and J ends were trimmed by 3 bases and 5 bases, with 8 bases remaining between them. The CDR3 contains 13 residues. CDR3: CASSIFVDNEQFF. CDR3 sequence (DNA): TGTGCCAGTAGTATTTTTGTAGACAATGAGCAGTTCTTC.

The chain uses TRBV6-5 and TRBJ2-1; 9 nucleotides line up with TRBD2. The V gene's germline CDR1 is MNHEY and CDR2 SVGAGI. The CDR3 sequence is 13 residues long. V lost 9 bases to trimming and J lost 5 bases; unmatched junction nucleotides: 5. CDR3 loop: CASKTSGHNEQFF. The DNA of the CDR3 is TGTGCCAGTAAGACTAGCGGACACAATGAGCAGTTCTTC.

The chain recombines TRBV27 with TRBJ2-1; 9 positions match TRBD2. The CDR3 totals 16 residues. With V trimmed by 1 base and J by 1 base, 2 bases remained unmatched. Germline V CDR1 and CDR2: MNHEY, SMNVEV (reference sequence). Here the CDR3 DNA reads TGTGCCAGCAGTTTATTCGGACTAGCGTCCTACAATGAGCAGTTCTTC. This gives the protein CASSLFGLASYNEQFF.

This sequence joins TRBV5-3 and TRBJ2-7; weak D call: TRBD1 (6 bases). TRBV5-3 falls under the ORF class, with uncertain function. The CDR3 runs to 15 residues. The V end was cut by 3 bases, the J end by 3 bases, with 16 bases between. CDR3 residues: CARSYPCRGSYEQYF. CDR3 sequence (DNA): TGTGCCAGAAGCTACCCGTGCAGGGGTAGCTACGAGCAGTACTTC.

The CDR3, as DNA: TGTGCCACCAGTGGCCACGGGACAGGGGGTCTGCAGTACTTC. It encodes CATSGHGTGGLQYF. The gene calls are TRBV24-1 and TRBJ2-7; 11 nucleotides agree with TRBD1. From germline, CDR1 is KGHDR and CDR2 SFDVKD. This CDR3 contains 14 residues. The trim removed 5 bases at V and 9 bases at J, leaving 8 bases unmatched.

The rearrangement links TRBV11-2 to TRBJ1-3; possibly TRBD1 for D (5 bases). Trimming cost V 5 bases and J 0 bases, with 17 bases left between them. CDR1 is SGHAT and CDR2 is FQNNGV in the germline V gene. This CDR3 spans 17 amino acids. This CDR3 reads CASSLYSSTDSGNTIYF. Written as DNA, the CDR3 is TGTGCCAGCAGCCTCTACTCTTCGACAGACTCTGGAAACACCATATATTTT. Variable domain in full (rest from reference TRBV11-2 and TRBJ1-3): EAGVAQSPRYKIIEKRQSVAFWCNPISGHATLYWYQQILGQGPKLLIQFQNNGVVDDSQLPKDRFSAERLKGVDSTLKIQPAKLEDSAVYLCASSLYSSTDSGNTIYFGEGSWLTVV.

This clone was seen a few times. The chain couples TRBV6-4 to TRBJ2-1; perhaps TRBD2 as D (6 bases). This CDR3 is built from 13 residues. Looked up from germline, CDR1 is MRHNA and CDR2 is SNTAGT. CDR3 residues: CATARERYNEQFF. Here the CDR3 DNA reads TGTGCAACAGCACGGGAGCGCTACAATGAGCAGTTCTTC.

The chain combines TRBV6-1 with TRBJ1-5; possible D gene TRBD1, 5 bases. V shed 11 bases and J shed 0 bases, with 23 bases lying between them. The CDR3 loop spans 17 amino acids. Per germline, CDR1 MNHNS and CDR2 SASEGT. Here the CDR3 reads CARGAGTTLYSNQPQHF. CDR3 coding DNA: TGTGCCCGCGGTGCCGGGACTACCCTTTATAGCAATCAGCCCCAGCATTTT.

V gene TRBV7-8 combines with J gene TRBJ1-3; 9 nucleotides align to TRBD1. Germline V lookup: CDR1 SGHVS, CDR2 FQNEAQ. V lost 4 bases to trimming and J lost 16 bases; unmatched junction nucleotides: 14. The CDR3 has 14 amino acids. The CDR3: CASSSPHVRDREYF. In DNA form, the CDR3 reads TGTGCCAGCAGCTCCCCGCACGTCCGGGACAGGGAGTATTTT.

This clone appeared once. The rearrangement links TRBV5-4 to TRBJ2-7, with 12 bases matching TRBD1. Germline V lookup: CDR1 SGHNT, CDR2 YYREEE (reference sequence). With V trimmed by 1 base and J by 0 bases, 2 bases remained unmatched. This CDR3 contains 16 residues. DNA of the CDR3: TGTGCCAGCAGCTTGCCGGGACAGGGGGCCTCCTACGAGCAGTACTTC. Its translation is CASSLPGQGASYEQYF. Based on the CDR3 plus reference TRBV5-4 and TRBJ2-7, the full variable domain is ETGVTQSPTHLIKTRGQQVTLRCSSQSGHNTVSWYQQALGQGPQFIFQYYREEENGRGNFPPRFSGLQFPNYSSELNVNALELDDSALYLCASSLPGQGASYEQYFGPGTRLTVT.

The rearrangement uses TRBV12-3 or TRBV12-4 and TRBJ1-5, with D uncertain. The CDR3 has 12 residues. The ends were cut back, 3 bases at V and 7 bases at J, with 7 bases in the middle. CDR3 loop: CASSLWAQPQHF. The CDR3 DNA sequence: TGTGCCAGCAGTTTGTGGGCCCAGCCCCAGCATTTT.

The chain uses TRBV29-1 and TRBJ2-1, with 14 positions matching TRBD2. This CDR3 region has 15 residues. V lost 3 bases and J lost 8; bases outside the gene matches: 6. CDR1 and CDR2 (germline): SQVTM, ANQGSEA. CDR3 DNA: TGCAGCGTTGAGTTGACTAGCGGGAGGGTGGATGAGCAGTTCTTC. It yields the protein CSVELTSGRVDEQFF.

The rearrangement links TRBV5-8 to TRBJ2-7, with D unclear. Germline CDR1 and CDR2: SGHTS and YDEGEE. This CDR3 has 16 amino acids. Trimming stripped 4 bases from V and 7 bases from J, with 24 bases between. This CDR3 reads CASSPAAGGVRLEQYF. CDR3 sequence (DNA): TGTGCCAGCAGCCCTGCGGCTGGCGGTGTACGTTTAGAGCAGTACTTC.

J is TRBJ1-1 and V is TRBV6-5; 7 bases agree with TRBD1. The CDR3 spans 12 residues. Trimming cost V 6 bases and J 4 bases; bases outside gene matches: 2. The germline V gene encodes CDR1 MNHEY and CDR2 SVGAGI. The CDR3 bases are TGTGCCAGCAGGACAGGGTCCACTGAAGCTTTCTTT. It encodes CASRTGSTEAFF.

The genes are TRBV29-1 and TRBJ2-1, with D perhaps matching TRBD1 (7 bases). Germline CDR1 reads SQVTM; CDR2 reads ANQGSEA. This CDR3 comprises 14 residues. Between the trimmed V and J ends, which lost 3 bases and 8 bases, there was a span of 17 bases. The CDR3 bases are TGCAGCGTTGACAGTGGGGGCAGGGGGGATGAGCAGTTCTTC. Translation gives CSVDSGGRGDEQFF.